Following are 32 T cell receptor beta chains from one sample sequenced in a study of blood T cell repertoires in COVID-19 (dated by TCRdb to 2020 to 2021). Libraries were built with the immunoSEQ multiplex PCR assay. Held by TCRdb, this immuneACCESS table contains in-frame sequences only and omits some clones. Under half of the omission traces to an unresolved V gene where checked; the cause of the rest is unknown. The sample contains 150,000 or so clones, around 90% of them found a single time. In total, the top ten clones hold 3.5% to 4.5% of the sample. Material: PBMCs or T cells enriched from blood (not recorded which). The receptor set was obtained from a woman between 40 and 50 years old who had been exposed to COVID-19.

The V call is TRBV28, the J call TRBJ1-5, with 9 bases lining up with TRBD1. This CDR3 comprises 13 residues. V was clipped by 6 bases and J by 7 bases; unmatched bases: 4. CDR1 and CDR2 (germline): MDHEN, SYDVKM. The CDR3 here is CASRGTGIQPQHF. CDR3 coding DNA: TGTGCCAGCAGAGGGACAGGGATCCAGCCCCAGCATTTT.

The chain is built from TRBV28 and TRBJ2-7; the D gene is possibly TRBD1 (6 bases). Germline V gene sequence: CDR1 MDHEN, CDR2 SYDVKM. Trimming stripped 8 bases from V and 3 bases from J, with 11 bases between. The CDR3 runs 12 residues. The CDR3 reads CASEGGNYEQYF. In DNA, the CDR3 is TGTGCCAGCGAAGGGGGAAACTACGAGCAGTACTTC.

The genes are TRBV19 and TRBJ1-4; TRBD1 matches 8 bases. CDR3 length: 17 residues. Losses at the gene ends were 5 bases for V and 0 bases for J; bases not matched to a gene: 8. Germline V gene lookup returns CDR1 LNHDA and CDR2 SQIVND (reference sequence). The CDR3: CASSSSDRGPTNEKLFF. The CDR3 region has the DNA TGTGCCAGTAGTTCGTCCGACAGGGGCCCAACTAATGAAAAACTGTTTTTT.

The chain has TRBV3-1 (or the pseudogene TRBV3-2) and TRBJ2-1, with 7 bases lining up with TRBD2. After removal of 2 bases from V and 2 bases from J, the junction contained 3 bases not matched to a gene. CDR1 is LGHDT and CDR2 is YNNKEL in the germline V gene (reference sequence). The CDR3 totals 15 residues. This CDR3 reads CASSQLAATYNEQFF. DNA for the CDR3: TGTGCCAGCAGCCAACTAGCGGCCACCTACAATGAGCAGTTCTTC.

This chain connects TRBV4-2 to TRBJ2-1, with a weak D call TRBD2 (6 bases). The V and J ends lost 0 bases and 5 bases respectively, with 14 bases between them. The CDR3 is 16 residues long. Germline V gene data show CDR1 as LGHNA and CDR2 as YNFKEQ. DNA of the CDR3: TGTGCCAGCAGCCAAGATGGGCCTAGCGTAAACAATGAGCAGTTCTTC. This sequence encodes CASSQDGPSVNNEQFF.

Only a few counts were recorded for this clone. The J gene is TRBJ2-7, the V gene TRBV6-5; TRBD1 matches 11 bases. The germline V gene encodes CDR1 MNHEY and CDR2 SVGAGI. V shed 8 bases, J shed 6 bases, and the junction held 3 bases outside the gene matches. The CDR3 runs 12 residues. CDR3 amino acids: CASWDRGFEQYF. The CDR3 DNA is TGTGCCAGCTGGGACAGGGGGTTCGAGCAGTACTTC.

The chain recombines TRBV29-1 with TRBJ2-7; TRBD2 matches at 12 bases. The CDR3 spans 16 residues. Germline CDR1 SQVTM, CDR2 ANQGSEA. The ends lost 0 bases at V and 1 base at J; junction bases unmatched: 4. CDR3 DNA: TGCAGCGTTGAAGATTCAGGACTAGCGGGGTCCTACGAGCAGTACTTC. Protein sequence: CSVEDSGLAGSYEQYF.

V usage is TRBV4-1 and J usage is TRBJ1-1; weak D call: TRBD1 (6 bases). Trimming left V 5 bases short and J 5 bases short, with 15 bases between. Germline V lookup: CDR1 MGHRA, CDR2 YSYEKL. CDR3 length: 14 residues. The CDR3 here is CASSYRVERTEAFF. The CDR3 DNA is TGCGCCAGCAGCTACAGGGTTGAGAGAACTGAAGCTTTCTTT.

In its sample, this clone was seen once. The rearrangement links TRBV19 to TRBJ2-4; D remains unclear. Germline V gene data show CDR1 as LNHDA and CDR2 as SQIVND (reference sequence). V lost 5 bases and J lost 0, with 20 bases in between. The CDR3 spans 18 residues. Written as DNA, the CDR3 is TGTGCCAGTAGTTCCTATGCTTACAGAACATTAGCCAAAAACATTCAGTACTTC. It translates to CASSSYAYRTLAKNIQYF.

The chain is built from TRBV18 and TRBJ1-1; D perhaps matches TRBD1 (6 bases). Deletions cut 8 bases from V and 0 bases from J, with 16 bases between. This CDR3 spans 15 amino acids. Germline CDR1 KGHSH, CDR2 LQKENI. The CDR3 loop reads CASTRTEGMNTEAFF. In DNA form, the CDR3 reads TGTGCCAGCACAAGGACAGAGGGCATGAACACTGAAGCTTTCTTT.

This rearrangement joins TRBV7-9 to TRBJ2-7; no definite D call. The V gene lost 7 bases and the J gene lost 2 bases, with 9 bases spanning the gap. Germline values: CDR1 SEHNR, CDR2 FQNEAQ (reference sequence). The CDR3 has 12 amino acids. The CDR3 here is CASNSNPYEQYF. The CDR3 DNA is TGTGCCAGCAACTCTAACCCCTACGAGCAGTACTTC.

The V gene is TRBV5-4, the J gene TRBJ2-4, with D possibly matching TRBD1 (6 bases). Between the trimmed V and J ends, which lost 0 bases and 5 bases, there was a span of 12 bases. Germline V lookup: CDR1 SGHNT, CDR2 YYREEE (reference sequence). The CDR3 sequence is 15 residues long. The CDR3 nucleotides read TGTGCCAGCAGCTTGGGGGGGCTAGAAGAAAACATTCAGTACTTC. It yields the protein CASSLGGLEENIQYF.

The chain couples TRBV7-6 to TRBJ1-5; TRBD1 agrees at 7 bases. The CDR3 spans 15 residues. Germline assignment: CDR1 SGHVS and CDR2 FNYEAQ. Trimming removed 0 bases from V and 4 bases from J; junction bases left unmatched: 3. The CDR3 bases are TGTGCCAGCAGCTTAGCGACAGGGACGAATCAGCCCCAGCATTTT. Translating it yields CASSLATGTNQPQHF.

The chain couples TRBV7-8 to TRBJ2-1, with D tentatively TRBD2 (5 bases). The germline CDR1 and CDR2 sequences are SGHVS and FQNEAQ. Trimming stripped 5 bases from V and 5 bases from J, with 10 bases between. This CDR3 has 13 amino acids. CDR3 bases: TGTGCCAGCAGCATCTCGAGGGACAATGAGCAGTTCTTC. This encodes CASSISRDNEQFF. Supplemented by reference TRBV7-8 and TRBJ2-1, the full variable domain reads GAGVSQSPRYKVAKRGQDVALRCDPISGHVSLFWYQQALGQGPEFLTYFQNEAQLDKSGLPSDRFFAERPEGSVSTLKIQRTQQEDSAVYLCASSISRDNEQFFGPGTRLTVL.

V usage is TRBV3-1 (or the pseudogene TRBV3-2) and J usage is TRBJ2-7, with 13 bases matching TRBD2. The V segment lost 1 base and the J segment 2 bases; nucleotides outside the gene matches: 8. CDR3 length: 18 amino acids. CDR1 and CDR2 from the germline V gene are LGHDT and YNNKEL (reference sequence). CDR3 sequence reads: CASSQVGTSGMVTYEQYF. In nucleotides, the CDR3 is TGTGCCAGCAGCCAAGTCGGGACTAGCGGGATGGTCACCTACGAGCAGTACTTC.

The J gene is TRBJ1-2, the V gene TRBV28, with a possible D match to TRBD1 (5 bases). Germline assignment: CDR1 MDHEN and CDR2 SYDVKM. V lost 5 bases and J lost 5, with 18 bases in between. The CDR3 length is 15 residues. The CDR3 reads CASSVGSQGGYGYTF. The CDR3 region has the DNA TGTGCCAGCAGTGTAGGCAGTCAGGGTGGATATGGCTACACCTTC.

V usage is TRBV5-6 and J usage is TRBJ1-2; 9 bases map to TRBD1. Germline CDR1 SGHDT, CDR2 YYEEEE. The CDR3 extends over 15 amino acids. The ends lost 5 bases at V and 6 bases at J; junction bases unmatched: 11. The CDR3 DNA follows: TGTGCCAGCAGACCCTACGGGACAGGGAATAATGGCTACACCTTC. Amino acids: CASRPYGTGNNGYTF.

This clone was seen only once. The V call is TRBV7-3, the J call TRBJ2-1, with 9 positions matching TRBD2. Germline CDR1 and CDR2: SGHTA and FQGTGA. V gave up 2 bases and J gave up 7 bases; unmatched junction bases: 6. The CDR3 is 15 amino acids. CDR3 in DNA: TGTGCCAGCAGCTTAGCGGGGGGGTCCGTGAATGAGCAGTTCTTC. It codes for CASSLAGGSVNEQFF.

This sequence joins TRBV3-1 (or the pseudogene TRBV3-2) and TRBJ2-1, with 7 bases identical to TRBD2. CDR3 length: 17 amino acids. The germline V gene encodes CDR1 LGHDT and CDR2 YNNKEL (reference sequence). J lost 7 bases, V lost 0 bases, and 12 bases had no gene match. CDR3 amino acids: CASSQDLTSGAGNEQFF. The CDR3 DNA follows: TGTGCCAGCAGCCAAGATTTAACCAGCGGGGCGGGGAATGAGCAGTTCTTC.

The genes are TRBV9 and TRBJ2-7; D is possibly TRBD2 (6 bases). Germline V gene data show CDR1 as SGDLS and CDR2 as YYNGEE. Deletions cut 4 bases from V and 0 bases from J, with 17 bases between. The CDR3 is 16 residues long. The CDR3 is CASSPFSSVSSYEQYF. The DNA of the CDR3 is TGTGCCAGCAGCCCATTCTCTAGCGTTAGCTCCTACGAGCAGTACTTC.

The J gene is TRBJ2-7, the V gene TRBV27, with TRBD1 as a possible D gene (6 bases). From germline, CDR1 is MNHEY and CDR2 SMNVEV (reference sequence). Trimming shortened V by 4 bases and J by 1 base, and 11 bases separated the two germline ends. CDR3 length equals 14 residues. The DNA of the CDR3 is TGTGCCAGCAGTTACTGGGGGCCGTCCTACGAGCAGTACTTC. Its translation: CASSYWGPSYEQYF.

V usage is TRBV5-8 and J usage is TRBJ2-4, with a possible D match to TRBD2 (7 bases). Germline CDR1 SGHTS, CDR2 YDEGEE. This CDR3 has 19 residues. V lost 0 bases and J 0 bases, leaving 19 bases between the germline ends. In DNA form, the CDR3 reads TGTGCCAGCAGCTTGGTGGCGGGGGCTGGTGACCTAGCCAAAAACATTCAGTACTTC. Translated: CASSLVAGAGDLAKNIQYF.

The chain uses TRBV5-1 and TRBJ1-2, with a tentative D call TRBD1 (6 bases). From germline, CDR1 is SGHRS and CDR2 YFSETQ. V was trimmed by 1 base and J by 2 bases, leaving 12 bases between them. This CDR3 region has 15 residues. CDR3 protein: CASSLLDRENYGYTF. In nucleotides, the CDR3 is TGCGCCAGCAGCTTGTTGGACAGAGAGAACTATGGCTACACCTTC.

The V call is TRBV7-9, the J call TRBJ1-5, with 9 bases aligning to TRBD1. This CDR3 has 15 amino acids. Germline trimming cut 4 bases from V and 3 bases from J; bases unmatched to any gene: 4. Germline V gives CDR1 SEHNR, CDR2 FQNEAQ (reference sequence). The CDR3 loop reads CASSSWTGDNQPQHF. CDR3 DNA sequence: TGTGCCAGCAGCTCCTGGACAGGGGACAATCAGCCCCAGCATTTT.

A few counts support this clone. This rearrangement joins TRBV12-5 to TRBJ1-1; 9 bases agree with TRBD1. After removal of 5 bases from V and 5 bases from J, the junction contained 6 bases not matched to a gene. The CDR3 contains 14 residues. CDR1 and CDR2 from the germline V gene are LGHNT and FRNRAP. Written as DNA, the CDR3 is TGTGCTAGTGGTGTGGGACAGGGTGGGACTGAAGCTTTCTTT. Its translation is CASGVGQGGTEAFF.

The chain carries TRBV12-2 and TRBJ2-2; the table gives TRBD1 as D, unverified against the DNA. TRBV12-2 is an annotated pseudogene. There are 15 residues in the CDR3. This CDR3 is CASRLATGGLRELFF. CDR3 sequence (DNA): TGTGCAAGTCGCTTAGCCACAGGGGGTTTAAGGGAGCTGTTTTTT.

The V gene is TRBV5-4, the J gene TRBJ2-7; 7 bases are a match to TRBD2. The V gene end was trimmed by 4 bases and the J gene end by 0 bases; junction bases not matched to a gene: 7. The CDR3 runs to 15 residues. Looked up from germline, CDR1 is SGHNT and CDR2 is YYREEE (reference sequence). The CDR3 region is CASSPGGLYSYEQYF. The CDR3 region has the DNA TGTGCCAGCAGCCCGGGGGGACTATACTCCTACGAGCAGTACTTC. The full variable domain, with the rest looked up from reference TRBV5-4 and TRBJ2-7, is ETGVTQSPTHLIKTRGQQVTLRCSSQSGHNTVSWYQQALGQGPQFIFQYYREEENGRGNFPPRFSGLQFPNYSSELNVNALELDDSALYLCASSPGGLYSYEQYFGPGTRLTVT.

V usage is TRBV7-6 and J usage is TRBJ1-1, with D unresolved. CDR3 length equals 15 residues. With 4 bases removed from V and 5 bases from J, the gap between germline ends came to 17 bases. Germline lookup yields CDR1 SGHVS and CDR2 FNYEAQ. This CDR3 is CASSSSGVLQTEAFF. The CDR3 DNA reads TGTGCCAGCAGCTCTAGCGGGGTCCTACAAACTGAAGCTTTCTTT.

The J gene is TRBJ2-3, the V gene TRBV24-1; 9 bases are shared with TRBD2. Germline CDR1 KGHDR, CDR2 SFDVKD. The CDR3 is 16 amino acids. Losses at the gene ends were 4 bases for V and 3 bases for J; bases not matched to a gene: 7. DNA of the CDR3: TGTGCCACCAGTGACCAGGAAGCGGGAGGAACAGATACGCAGTATTTT. Translating it yields CATSDQEAGGTDTQYF.

The chain links TRBV25-1 to TRBJ2-7; D gene unclear. Trimming took off 5 bases at V and 3 bases at J, with 8 bases between the two ends. The CDR3 sequence is 12 residues long. Germline V gene lookup returns CDR1 MGHDK and CDR2 SYGVNS. The CDR3 protein is CASSITSYEQYF. CDR3 nucleotide sequence: TGTGCCAGCAGTATAACGAGCTACGAGCAGTACTTC.

Only one count was recorded for this clone. The genes are TRBV13 and TRBJ1-6; D gene ambiguous. Germline values: CDR1 PRHDT, CDR2 FYEKMQ (reference sequence). The CDR3 spans 11 residues. With 3 bases removed from V and 13 bases from J, the gap between germline ends came to 7 bases. The CDR3 DNA reads TGTGCCAGCAGCTTGTCCGGGCCCCTCCACTTT. Its translation: CASSLSGPLHF.

The V call is TRBV7-6, the J call TRBJ1-3; the match to TRBD1 covers 7 bases. Germline CDR1 reads SGHVS; CDR2 reads FNYEAQ. The ends lost 4 bases at V and 4 bases at J; junction bases unmatched: 10. The CDR3 extends over 16 amino acids. CDR3 coding DNA: TGTGCCAGCAGCTCTAGGGTCAGGGGGGACGGAAACACCATATATTTT. This translates into CASSSRVRGDGNTIYF.